The 18 T cell receptor beta chains below were found in one sample sequenced in a study of cytomegalovirus exposure and HLA in healthy donors. PCR amplification relied on 60 Vbeta primers (plus 13 Jbeta primers). Assay: immunoSEQ multiplex PCR; the TCRdb copy retains only in-frame clones and omits some. The profile covers about 110,000 clones, with around 80% appearing a single time and roughly 12% taken by the ten largest. The sequencing input was PBMCs. The receptors shown here come from a man aged 30 to 45 in good health and CMV-seropositive.

The V call is TRBV28, the J call TRBJ2-7, with TRBD2 matching 11 bases. With 6 bases clipped from V and 2 bases from J, the junction kept 9 bases outside the gene matches. Germline CDR1 and CDR2: MDHEN and SYDVKM. There are 16 residues in the CDR3. Written as DNA, the CDR3 is TGTGCCAGCAGCTTAGCGGGACTAGCGGCCACCTACGAGCAGTACTTC. Translated, it gives CASSLAGLAATYEQYF.

The genes are TRBV6-4 and TRBJ2-1, with D possibly matching TRBD1 (9 bases). The length of the CDR3 is 15 residues. The germline CDR1 and CDR2 sequences are MRHNA and SNTAGT. V dropped 5 bases and J dropped 7 bases, with 18 bases sitting between them. The CDR3 sequence: CASSPGTGTRNEQFF. Written as DNA, the CDR3 is TGTGCCAGCAGTCCCGGGACAGGGACTAGGAATGAGCAGTTCTTC.

The chain has TRBV5-1 and TRBJ2-1, with 7 bases identical to TRBD1. Germline V gene data show CDR1 as SGHRS and CDR2 as YFSETQ. This CDR3 spans 14 amino acids. The junction had 4 bases not matched to a gene; V was cut back by 0 bases and J by 7 bases. CDR3 residues: CASSLVDRSNEQFF. The CDR3 nucleotides read TGCGCCAGCAGCTTGGTGGACAGGAGTAATGAGCAGTTCTTC.

This chain links TRBV6-5 with TRBJ2-7; D not certain. Trimming took off 5 bases at V and 3 bases at J, with 11 bases between the two ends. The CDR3 consists of 13 residues. The germline V gene encodes CDR1 MNHEY and CDR2 SVGAGI. Here the CDR3 DNA reads TGTGCCAGCAGTCCCGGGTCTCACTACGAGCAGTACTTC. Amino acids: CASSPGSHYEQYF.

The J gene is TRBJ2-3, the V gene TRBV19; TRBD1 aligns across 9 bases. V shed 3 bases, J shed 4 bases, and the junction held 2 bases outside the gene matches. The CDR3 consists of 14 residues. Germline V gene data show CDR1 as LNHDA and CDR2 as SQIVND (reference sequence). The CDR3 DNA is TGTGCCAGTAGTATCGGACAGGGGTCAGATACGCAGTATTTT. This sequence encodes CASSIGQGSDTQYF. Full variable domain (outside the CDR3, taken from reference TRBV19 and TRBJ2-3): DGGITQSPKYLFRKEGQNVTLSCEQNLNHDAMYWYRQDPGQGLRLIYYSQIVNDFQKGDIAEGYSVSREKKESFPLTVTSAQKNPTAFYLCASSIGQGSDTQYFGPGTRLTVL.

Concerning this clone: Other nucleotide sequences in the sample specify the same CDR3. The chain couples TRBV30 to TRBJ1-5; possible D gene TRBD1, 6 bases. Trimming shortened V by 0 bases and J by 4 bases, and 7 bases separated the two germline ends. The CDR3 sequence is 13 residues long. The germline V gene has CDR1 GTSNPN and CDR2 SVGIG (reference sequence). The CDR3: CAWSVRGNQPQHF. CDR3 nucleotides: TGTGCCTGGAGTGTAAGGGGGAATCAGCCCCAGCATTTT.

The chain is built from TRBV4-2 and TRBJ2-4; TRBD2 aligns across 8 bases. Germline lookup yields CDR1 LGHNA and CDR2 YNFKEQ. The CDR3 extends over 16 amino acids. Trimming took 0 bases from V and 6 from J; bases not matched to a gene: 7. The CDR3 coding sequence is TGTGCCAGCAGCCAAGAGGCCGGGGGGGCGGGAAACATTCAGTACTTC. This sequence encodes CASSQEAGGAGNIQYF.

The rearrangement joins TRBV19 to TRBJ2-5, with D unclear. The CDR3 has 14 residues. Germline assignment: CDR1 LNHDA and CDR2 SQIVND (reference sequence). V lost 3 bases to trimming and J lost 5 bases, with 13 bases between them. This CDR3 reads CASSMGAGVETQYF. The CDR3 DNA follows: TGTGCCAGTAGTATGGGCGCAGGCGTGGAGACCCAGTACTTC.

V and J are TRBV19 and TRBJ1-6; 7 bases agree with TRBD1. There are 14 residues in the CDR3. CDR1 and CDR2 from the germline V gene are LNHDA and SQIVND (reference sequence). V dropped 7 bases and J dropped 5; count of bases not matched to a gene: 5. CDR3 in DNA: TGTGCCAGTAAAGGGACAGAGGATAATTCACCCCTCCACTTT. Its protein is CASKGTEDNSPLHF.

CDR3 in amino acids: CASSPYRGPLPRAFF. The CDR3 coding sequence is TGTGCCAGCAGTCCGTACAGGGGGCCCCTCCCGAGAGCTTTCTTT. The rearrangement joins TRBV28 to TRBJ1-1; 9 nucleotides align to TRBD1. V was clipped by 5 bases and J by 10 bases; unmatched bases: 14. Germline CDR1 reads MDHEN; CDR2 reads SYDVKM. This CDR3 region has 15 residues. Full variable domain (remainder filled in from reference TRBV28 and TRBJ1-1): DVKVTQSSRYLVKRTGEKVFLECVQDMDHENMFWYRQDPGLGLRLIYFSYDVKMKEKGDIPEGYSVSREKKERFSLILESASTNQTSMYLCASSPYRGPLPRAFFGQGTRLTVV.

V is TRBV18 and J is TRBJ1-1; D ambiguous. V gave up 1 base and J gave up 11 bases, with 14 bases separating them. The germline V gene encodes CDR1 KGHSH and CDR2 LQKENI. CDR3 length: 13 residues. CDR3 sequence (DNA): TGTGCCAGCTCACCACGCCCCGCGGGGAGGGCTTTCTTT. Its translation is CASSPRPAGRAFF.

The V and J genes are TRBV10-3 and TRBJ2-7; D may be TRBD2 (6 bases). V was trimmed by 6 bases and J by 3 bases, leaving 15 bases between them. Germline CDR1 is ENHRY and CDR2 is SYGVKD. The CDR3 has 14 amino acids. The CDR3 loop is CAIRVGPGDYEQYF. The DNA of the CDR3 is TGTGCCATCAGAGTCGGCCCGGGAGACTACGAGCAGTACTTC.

This clone appeared a few times. The genes are TRBV7-9 and TRBJ1-2; the match to TRBD1 covers 9 bases. The CDR3 runs 16 residues. CDR1 and CDR2 (germline): SEHNR, FQNEAQ (reference sequence). V trimming: 6 bases; J trimming: 7 bases; junction bases outside the gene matches: 15. The CDR3, as DNA: TGTGCCAGCAGAGCCCCGGAACTACAGGGGGCGGGTGGCTACACCTTC. This translates into CASRAPELQGAGGYTF.

This chain joins TRBV27 and TRBJ1-2; D possibly corresponds to TRBD1 (6 bases). The V end was cut by 6 bases, the J end by 2 bases, with 16 bases between. The CDR3 has 15 residues. Germline V lookup: CDR1 MNHEY, CDR2 SMNVEV (reference sequence). The DNA for the CDR3 is TGTGCCAGCAGCCCCCTGGTGGGGGCCAACTATGGCTACACCTTC. It is translated as CASSPLVGANYGYTF.

In its sample, this clone was seen once. The chain employs TRBV9 and TRBJ2-5, with a tentative D call TRBD2 (5 bases). TRBJ2-7 explains the end of the DNA better; the J call may be wrong. Germline loops: CDR1 SGDLS, CDR2 YYNGEE. The CDR3 has 14 residues. The CDR3 DNA reads as TGTGCCAGCAGCATCTCCGGGGAATCCTACGAGCAGTACTTC. Translation gives CASSISGESYEQYF.

The rearrangement joins TRBV14 to TRBJ1-6; a possible D gene is TRBD1 (6 bases). The germline gives CDR1 SGHDN, CDR2 FVKESK. Trimming took off 2 bases at V and 4 bases at J, with 9 bases between the two ends. This CDR3 comprises 15 residues. For the CDR3, the DNA is TGTGCCAGCAGCCAAAGGGACACTTATAATTCACCCCTCCACTTT. Its translation: CASSQRDTYNSPLHF.

This clone turned up a few times. CDR3 DNA: TGTGCCAGCAGCCACGGGACAACCGAGCAGTACTTC. It encodes CASSHGTTEQYF. The chain recombines TRBV14 with TRBJ2-7, with D possibly being TRBD1 (6 bases). With 3 bases removed from V and 6 bases from J, the gap between germline ends came to 9 bases. The CDR3 is made up of 12 amino acids. Germline V lookup: CDR1 SGHDN, CDR2 FVKESK.

The chain has TRBV30 and TRBJ1-5; no reliable D call. Germline-derived CDR1 and CDR2 are GTSNPN and SVGIG (reference sequence). The CDR3 runs to 12 residues. V dropped 2 bases and J dropped 6 bases, with 8 bases sitting between them. The CDR3 reads CAWSKPFQPQHF. CDR3 nucleotides: TGTGCCTGGAGTAAGCCTTTTCAGCCCCAGCATTTT.